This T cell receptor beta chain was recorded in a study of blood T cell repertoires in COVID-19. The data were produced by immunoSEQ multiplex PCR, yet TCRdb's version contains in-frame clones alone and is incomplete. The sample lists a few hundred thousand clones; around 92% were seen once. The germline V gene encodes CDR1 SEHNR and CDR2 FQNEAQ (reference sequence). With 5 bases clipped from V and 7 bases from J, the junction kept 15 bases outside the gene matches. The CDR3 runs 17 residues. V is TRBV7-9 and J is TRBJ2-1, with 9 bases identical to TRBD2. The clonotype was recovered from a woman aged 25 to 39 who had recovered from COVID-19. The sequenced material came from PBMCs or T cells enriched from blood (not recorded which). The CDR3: CASSLSTSGMALNEQFF. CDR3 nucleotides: TGTGCCAGCAGCCTTTCGACTAGCGGCATGGCACTAAATGAGCAGTTCTTC.